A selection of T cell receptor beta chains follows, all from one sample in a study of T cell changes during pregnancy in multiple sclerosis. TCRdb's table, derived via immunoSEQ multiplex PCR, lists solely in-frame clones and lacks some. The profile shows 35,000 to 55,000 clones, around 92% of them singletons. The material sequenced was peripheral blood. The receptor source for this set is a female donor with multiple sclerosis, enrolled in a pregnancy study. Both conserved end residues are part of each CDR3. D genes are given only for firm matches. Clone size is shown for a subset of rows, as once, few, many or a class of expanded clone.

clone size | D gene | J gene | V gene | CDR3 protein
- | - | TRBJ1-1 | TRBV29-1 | CSVEDYVVRDGTEAFF
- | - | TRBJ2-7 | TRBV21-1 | CASSKDWTATYEQYF
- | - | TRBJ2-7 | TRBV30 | CAWARQGVYYEQYF
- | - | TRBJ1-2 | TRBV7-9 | CASSLEGQLAGYTF
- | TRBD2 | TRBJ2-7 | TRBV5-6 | CASSLILGRSDEQYF
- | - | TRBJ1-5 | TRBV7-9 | CASSRAQGSNQPQHF
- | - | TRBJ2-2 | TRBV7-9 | CASSPPPGGELFF
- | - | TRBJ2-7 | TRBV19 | CASSAAYRQDEQYF
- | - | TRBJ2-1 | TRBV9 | CASSVAGRANEQFF
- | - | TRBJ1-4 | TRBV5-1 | CASSLWGSEKLFF
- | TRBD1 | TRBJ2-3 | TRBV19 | CASSIVKGQGQDTQYF
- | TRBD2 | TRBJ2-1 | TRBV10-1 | CASSESLAGAYNEQFF
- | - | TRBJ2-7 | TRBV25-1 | CASSEVGYEQYF
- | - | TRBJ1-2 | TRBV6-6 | CASSGIWDPYGYTF
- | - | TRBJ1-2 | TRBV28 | CASSSIGEIVYGYTF
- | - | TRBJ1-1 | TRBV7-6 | CASSLTGVGMNTEAFF
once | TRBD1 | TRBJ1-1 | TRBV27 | CASRPRSRGLLLHTEAFF
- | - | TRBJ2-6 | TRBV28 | CASSLRLSGANVLTF
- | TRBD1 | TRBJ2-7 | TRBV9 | CASSSRTGSYEQYF
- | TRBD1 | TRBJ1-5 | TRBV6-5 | CASRGTGNGNQPQHF
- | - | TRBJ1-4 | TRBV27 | CASSLAGAGEKLFF
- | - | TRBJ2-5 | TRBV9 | CASSVGREYQETQYF
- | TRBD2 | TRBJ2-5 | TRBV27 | CASRLTSGRTQYF
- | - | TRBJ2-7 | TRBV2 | CASSVGLEYF
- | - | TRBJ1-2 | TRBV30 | CAWVDRHPNYGYTF
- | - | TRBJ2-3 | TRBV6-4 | CASSPTPHDTQYF
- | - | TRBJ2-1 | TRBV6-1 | CAITGYNEQFF
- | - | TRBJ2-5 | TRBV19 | CASSTAAQETQYF
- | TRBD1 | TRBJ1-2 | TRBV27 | CASSFEGGATYYGYTF
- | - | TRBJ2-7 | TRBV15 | CATSRDFRGTGSYEQYF
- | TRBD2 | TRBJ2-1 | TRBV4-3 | CASSVTLAGDLNEQFF
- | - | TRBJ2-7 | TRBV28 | CASSQAYYEQYF